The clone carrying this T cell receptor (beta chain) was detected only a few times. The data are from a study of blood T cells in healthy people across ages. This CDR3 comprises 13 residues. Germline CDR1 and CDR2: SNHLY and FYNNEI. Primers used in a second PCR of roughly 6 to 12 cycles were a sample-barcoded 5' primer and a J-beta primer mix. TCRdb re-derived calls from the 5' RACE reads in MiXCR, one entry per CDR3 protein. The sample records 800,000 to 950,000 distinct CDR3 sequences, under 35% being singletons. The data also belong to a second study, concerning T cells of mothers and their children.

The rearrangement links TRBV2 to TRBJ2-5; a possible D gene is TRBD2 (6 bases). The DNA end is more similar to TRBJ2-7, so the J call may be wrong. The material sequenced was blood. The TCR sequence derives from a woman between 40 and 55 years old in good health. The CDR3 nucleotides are TGTGCCAGCAGTGAGGAGGGGATGATCGAGCAGTACTTC. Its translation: CASSEEGMIEQYF.